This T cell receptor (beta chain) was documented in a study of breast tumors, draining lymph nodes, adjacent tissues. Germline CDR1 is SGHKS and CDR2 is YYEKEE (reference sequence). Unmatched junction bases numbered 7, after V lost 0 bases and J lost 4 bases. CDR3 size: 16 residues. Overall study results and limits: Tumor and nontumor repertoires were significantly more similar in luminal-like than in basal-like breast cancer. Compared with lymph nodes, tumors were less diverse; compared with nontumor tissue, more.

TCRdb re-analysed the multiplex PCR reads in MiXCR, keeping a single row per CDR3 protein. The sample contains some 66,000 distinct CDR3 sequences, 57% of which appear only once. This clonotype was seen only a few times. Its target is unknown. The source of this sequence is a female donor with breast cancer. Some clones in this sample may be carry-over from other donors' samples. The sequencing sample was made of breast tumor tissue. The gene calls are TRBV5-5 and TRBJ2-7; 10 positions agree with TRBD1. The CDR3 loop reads CASSLEFLGQGYEQYF. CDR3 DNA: TGTGCCAGCAGCTTGGAATTTTTGGGACAGGGGTACGAGCAGTACTTC.